A selection of T cell receptor beta chains follows, all from one sample in a study of control samples from healthy donors and cancer patients. Data came from immunoSEQ multiplex PCR; TCRdb stores just in-frame clones and leaves some out. The repertoire has about 120,000 clones, around 89% of them found once; the top ten carry 3.4%. Sequenced material: blood. These receptors all come from a man in his forties in good health. The conserved cysteine and the conserved F or W are not part of the CDR3 here.

v_gene: TRBV6-5; j_gene: TRBJ2-1; CDR3aa: ASSSYDTYNEQF
v_gene: TRBV11-1; j_gene: TRBJ1-6; CDR3aa: ASSARDRGSHSPLH
v_gene: TRBV12-3/TRBV12-4; j_gene: TRBJ1-1; CDR3aa: ASKPGRNTEAF
v_gene: TRBV7-7; j_gene: TRBJ1-2; CDR3aa: ASSFDRTGTGVYGYT
v_gene: TRBV7-9; j_gene: TRBJ1-5; CDR3aa: ASSLQGNQPQH
v_gene: TRBV29-1; j_gene: TRBJ1-2; CDR3aa: SAGTTGGYT
v_gene: TRBV7-7; j_gene: TRBJ2-5; CDR3aa: ASSMGLGETQY
v_gene: TRBV27; j_gene: TRBJ2-4; CDR3aa: ASSLSVQAQNIQY
v_gene: TRBV7-2; j_gene: TRBJ2-3; CDR3aa: ASSLAGGQVDTQY
v_gene: TRBV18; j_gene: TRBJ2-7; CDR3aa: ASSPAGQGLEQY
v_gene: TRBV6-2/TRBV6-3; j_gene: TRBJ1-5; CDR3aa: ASSPSLGSNQPQH
v_gene: TRBV27; j_gene: TRBJ2-1; CDR3aa: ASSPIIYNEQF
v_gene: TRBV18; j_gene: TRBJ2-7; CDR3aa: ASSPAGNTYEQY
v_gene: TRBV25-1; j_gene: TRBJ1-1; CDR3aa: ASIADSGKAF
v_gene: TRBV11-2; j_gene: TRBJ2-7; CDR3aa: ASSLYDSLFYEQY
v_gene: TRBV24-1; j_gene: TRBJ2-3; CDR3aa: ATSDLEQGIPTDTQY
v_gene: TRBV25-1; j_gene: TRBJ1-2; CDR3aa: ASSEPGRGRAGYGYT
v_gene: TRBV9; j_gene: TRBJ2-5; CDR3aa: ASSARLDQETQY